The 9 T cell receptor beta chains below all came from one sample that was sequenced in a study of response to subunit inactivated influenza vaccine. From the RT-PCR reads, TCRdb called clonotypes with MiXCR, one entry per CDR3 protein. Among about 540,000 distinct CDR3 sequences, roughly 25% were seen once, and the ten largest hold 2.5% to 3%. These sequences were also reported in another study, on T cells expressing NK-cell markers. That report adds: Researchers built TCR beta cDNA using 5'RACE template switching with UMIs.

Sequencing was performed on CD4+ T cells sorted from PBMCs, taken 11 to 12 days after vaccination. These receptors were taken from a man aged 45 to 65 who received an inactivated influenza vaccine.

The rearrangement joins TRBV20-1 to TRBJ2-1, with 8 bases aligning to TRBD1. Per germline, CDR1 DFQATT and CDR2 SNEGSKA (reference sequence). Losses at the gene ends were 5 bases for V and 8 bases for J; bases not matched to a gene: 11. This CDR3 comprises 14 residues. The CDR3 sequence is CSAFGQGVVHEQFF. The CDR3 bases are TGCAGTGCTTTTGGACAGGGTGTTGTCCATGAGCAGTTCTTC.

This clonotype was counted a few times. This chain links TRBV6-2 or TRBV6-3 with TRBJ1-1; D uncertain. The CDR3 sequence is 12 residues long. Between the trimmed V and J ends, which lost 2 bases and 6 bases, there was a span of 7 bases. In germline, CDR1 is MNHEY, CDR2 SVGEGT. This CDR3 is CASSYGVAEAFF. The CDR3 bases are TGTGCCAGCAGTTACGGGGTGGCTGAAGCTTTCTTT.

The gene calls are TRBV20-1 and TRBJ1-5; D uncertain. In germline, CDR1 is DFQATT, CDR2 SNEGSKA (reference sequence). Deletions cut 1 base from V and 7 bases from J, with 11 bases between. This CDR3 comprises 13 residues. The CDR3 loop is CSARGPDGQPQHF. DNA for the CDR3: TGCAGTGCTAGAGGACCGGACGGACAGCCCCAGCATTTT.

This clonotype was counted between two and nine times. The chain has TRBV11-2 and TRBJ2-3; D may be TRBD1 or TRBD2 (5 bases each). V was clipped by 3 bases and J by 6 bases, with 10 bases between them. This CDR3 has 13 residues. Germline V gives CDR1 SGHAT, CDR2 FQNNGV. Here the CDR3 DNA reads TGTGCCAGCAGCTTTAGACGGGACGATACGCAGTATTTT. Residues: CASSFRRDDTQYF. Full variable domain (outside the CDR3, taken from reference TRBV11-2 and TRBJ2-3): EAGVAQSPRYKIIEKRQSVAFWCNPISGHATLYWYQQILGQGPKLLIQFQNNGVVDDSQLPKDRFSAERLKGVDSTLKIQPAKLEDSAVYLCASSFRRDDTQYFGPGTRLTVL.

This clonotype was observed a handful of times. The V gene is TRBV15, the J gene TRBJ1-5, with 7 bases that match TRBD1. After removal of 4 bases from V and 7 bases from J, the junction contained 10 bases not matched to a gene. The CDR3 runs 15 residues. Germline V lookup: CDR1 LNHNV, CDR2 YYDKDF (reference sequence). As DNA, the CDR3 is TGTGCCACCAGCAACTCAGGGGGATATAGCCAGCCCCAGCATTTT. This codes for CATSNSGGYSQPQHF.

V gene TRBV5-6 combines with J gene TRBJ2-1; 13 nucleotides align to TRBD2. The CDR3 has 16 residues. Germline V lookup: CDR1 SGHDT, CDR2 YYEEEE. V lost 1 base to trimming and J lost 8 bases; unmatched junction nucleotides: 6. The CDR3 sequence: CASSLIRTSGGDEQFF. For the CDR3, the DNA is TGTGCCAGCAGCTTGATCCGGACTAGCGGGGGCGATGAGCAGTTCTTC.

This sequence joins TRBV19 and TRBJ1-5; maybe TRBD1 (5 bases). This CDR3 has 13 amino acids. V shed 3 bases and J shed 2 bases, with 5 bases lying between them. Germline-derived CDR1 and CDR2 are LNHDA and SQIVND (reference sequence). For the CDR3, the DNA is TGTGCCAGTAGTATGGGACGCAATCAGCCCCAGCATTTT. This encodes CASSMGRNQPQHF. The variable domain in full, completed from reference TRBV19 and TRBJ1-5, reads DGGITQSPKYLFRKEGQNVTLSCEQNLNHDAMYWYRQDPGQGLRLIYYSQIVNDFQKGDIAEGYSVSREKKESFPLTVTSAQKNPTAFYLCASSMGRNQPQHFGDGTRLSIL.

This chain connects TRBV5-1 to TRBJ2-2, with 10 bases identical to TRBD2. The CDR3 is 15 residues long. V shed 5 bases and J 5 bases; nucleotides not matched to a gene: 6. From germline, CDR1 is SGHRS and CDR2 YFSETQ. CDR3 sequence: CASSGAGGPTGELFF. Here the CDR3 DNA reads TGCGCCAGCAGTGGAGCGGGAGGGCCGACCGGGGAGCTGTTTTTT.

The genes are TRBV7-6 and TRBJ1-2, with D perhaps TRBD1 (6 bases). Germline V gene data show CDR1 as SGHVS and CDR2 as FNYEAQ. V was clipped by 2 bases and J by 10 bases, with 17 bases between them. The CDR3 covers 14 residues. The CDR3 spells CASSLTITRGPYTF. The CDR3 nucleotides read TGTGCCAGCAGCTTAACAATAACCAGGGGCCCCTACACCTTC.